This T cell receptor beta chain came from a study of T cells in tumors after PD-1 blockade. Across the whole study: Patients had no prior checkpoint blockade, systemic immunosuppressants, or anti-cancer therapy within 4 weeks.

This table comes from immunoSEQ multiplex PCR, and its TCRdb copy is limited to in-frame clones, with some not included. The data hold around 45,000 clones, with 75% to 85% observed a single time. The CDR3 is 14 residues long. The V gene lost 4 bases and the J gene lost 2 bases, with 10 bases spanning the gap. The germline CDR1 and CDR2 sequences are SGHKS and YYEKEE (reference sequence). About this clone itself: No antigen is known for it.

The study, taken as a whole, reports: Peripheral recruitment is suggested, as some novel exhausted tumor clones were in pre-treatment blood.

The sample here was PBMCs, taken before anti-PD-1 treatment. The sequence derives from a human donor with basal cell carcinoma. The chain has TRBV5-5 and TRBJ2-1, with D perhaps TRBD1 (5 bases). CDR3 nucleotide sequence: TGTGCCAGCAGCCTGACAGACCCCTACAATGAGCAGTTCTTC. Translated, it gives CASSLTDPYNEQFF. The complete variable domain, with remaining parts taken from reference TRBV5-5 and TRBJ2-1, reads DAGVTQSPTHLIKTRGQQVTLRCSPISGHKSVSWYQQVLGQGPQFIFQYYEKEERGRGNFPDRFSARQFPNYSSELNVNALLLGDSALYLCASSLTDPYNEQFFGPGTRLTVL.